This TCR beta chain stems from a study of spatial heterogeneity in lung cancer. Turning to the study itself: The mean occurrence of each unique TCR and UMI combination in raw reads exceeded eight.

This CDR3 contains 14 residues. V lost 4 bases to trimming and J lost 2 bases, with 11 bases between them. Germline V lookup: CDR1 SGHRS, CDR2 YFSETQ. Each TCR cDNA molecule bore a unique molecular identifier. TCRdb analysed the 5' RACE reads with MiXCR anew, one entry per CDR3 protein. The repertoire includes tens of thousands of distinct CDR3 sequences, approximately 5.2% of them detected once, and just over 25% sits in the top ten. This sample's time point: sample taken at primary tumor resection. The cohort: under 80 early-stage, untreated non-small cell lung cancer patients. Sequencing covered unsorted whole RNA taken from tumor, nontumor lung or frozen PBMC.

The origin of this receptor is a female donor with early-stage non-small cell lung cancer. This chain joins TRBV5-1 and TRBJ2-3; possible D gene TRBD2, 6 bases. The specimen comprised PBMCs, sampled at surgery. CDR3 residues: CASSQIADTDTQYF. The CDR3 DNA follows: TGCGCCAGCAGCCAAATAGCGGACACAGATACGCAGTATTTT.